This T cell receptor beta chain was identified in a study of cytomegalovirus exposure and HLA in healthy donors. The PCR had 60 Vbeta and 13 Jbeta primers. The method was immunoSEQ multiplex PCR; TCRdb's version includes in-frame clones alone and lacks a portion of them. The sample lists about 170,000 clones, approximately 65% occurring once. Germline CDR1 and CDR2: SGHKS and YYEKEE (reference sequence). This CDR3 spans 15 amino acids. Trimming stripped 2 bases from V and 1 base from J, with 10 bases between. This clone appeared a few times. Its antigen is as yet unknown. The study, taken as a whole, reports: Exclusion applied to some V segments, including TRBV6-2 and TRBV6-3, as they were indistinguishable.

This sequence was found in a man in his forties in good health and CMV-seronegative. V usage is TRBV5-5 and J usage is TRBJ1-5, with D possibly matching TRBD1 (5 bases). The sample taken for sequencing was PBMCs. In nucleotides, the CDR3 is TGTGCCAGCAGCTTTACAGGATTAAGCAATCAGCCCCAGCATTTT. This sequence encodes CASSFTGLSNQPQHF.